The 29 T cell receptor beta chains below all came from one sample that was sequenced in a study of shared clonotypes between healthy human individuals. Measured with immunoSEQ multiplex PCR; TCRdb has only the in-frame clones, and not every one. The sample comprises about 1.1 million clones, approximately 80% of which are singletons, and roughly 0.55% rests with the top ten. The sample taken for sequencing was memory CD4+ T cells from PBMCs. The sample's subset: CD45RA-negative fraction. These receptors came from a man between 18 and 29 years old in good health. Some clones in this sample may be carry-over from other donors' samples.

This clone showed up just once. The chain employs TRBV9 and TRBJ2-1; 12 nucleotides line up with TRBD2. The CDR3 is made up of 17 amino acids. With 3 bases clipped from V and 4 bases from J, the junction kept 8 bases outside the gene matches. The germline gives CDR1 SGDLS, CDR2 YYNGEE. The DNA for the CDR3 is TGTGCCAGCAGCGCCCCAGGGGGGACTAGCGGGTACAATGAGCAGTTCTTC. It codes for CASSAPGGTSGYNEQFF.

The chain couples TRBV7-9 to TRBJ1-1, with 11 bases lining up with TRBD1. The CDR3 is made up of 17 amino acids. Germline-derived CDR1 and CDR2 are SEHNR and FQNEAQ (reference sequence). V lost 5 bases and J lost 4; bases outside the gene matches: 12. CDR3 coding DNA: TGTGCCAGCAGCCACAGTCCCGGGACAGGGGGAAGCACTGAAGCTTTCTTT. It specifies CASSHSPGTGGSTEAFF.

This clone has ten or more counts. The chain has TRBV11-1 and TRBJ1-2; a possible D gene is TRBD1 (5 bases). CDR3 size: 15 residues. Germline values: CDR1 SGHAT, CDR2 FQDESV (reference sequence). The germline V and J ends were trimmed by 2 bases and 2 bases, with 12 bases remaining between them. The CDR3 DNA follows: TGTGCCAGCAGCTTATTGGCAGGGACCAACTATGGCTACACCTTC. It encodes CASSLLAGTNYGYTF.

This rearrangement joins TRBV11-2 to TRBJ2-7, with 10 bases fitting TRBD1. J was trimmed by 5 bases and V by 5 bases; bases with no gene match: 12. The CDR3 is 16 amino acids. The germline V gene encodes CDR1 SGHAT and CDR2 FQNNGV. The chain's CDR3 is CASSALTGGASHEQYF. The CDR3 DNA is TGTGCCAGCAGCGCCCTGACAGGGGGCGCTTCCCACGAGCAGTACTTC. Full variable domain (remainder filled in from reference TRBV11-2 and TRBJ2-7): EAGVAQSPRYKIIEKRQSVAFWCNPISGHATLYWYQQILGQGPKLLIQFQNNGVVDDSQLPKDRFSAERLKGVDSTLKIQPAKLEDSAVYLCASSALTGGASHEQYFGPGTRLTVT.

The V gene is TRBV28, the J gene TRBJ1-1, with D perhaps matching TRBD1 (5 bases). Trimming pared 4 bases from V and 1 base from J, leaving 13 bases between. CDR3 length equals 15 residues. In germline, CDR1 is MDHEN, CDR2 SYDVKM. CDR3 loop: CASSSMGPWNTEAFF. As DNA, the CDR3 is TGTGCCAGCAGTTCCATGGGACCTTGGAACACTGAAGCTTTCTTT.

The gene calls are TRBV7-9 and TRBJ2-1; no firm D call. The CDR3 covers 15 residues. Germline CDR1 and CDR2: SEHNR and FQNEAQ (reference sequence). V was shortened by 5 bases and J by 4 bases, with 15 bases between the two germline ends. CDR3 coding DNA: TGTGCCAGCAGCCAAAGGTCCGTCCAGTACAATGAGCAGTTCTTC. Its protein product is CASSQRSVQYNEQFF.

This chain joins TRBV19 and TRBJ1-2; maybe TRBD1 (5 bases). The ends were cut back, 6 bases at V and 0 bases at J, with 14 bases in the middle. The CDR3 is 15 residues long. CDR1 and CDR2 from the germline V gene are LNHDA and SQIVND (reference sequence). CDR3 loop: CASRLRGEANYGYTF. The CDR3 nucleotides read TGTGCCAGTAGACTCAGAGGGGAAGCTAACTATGGCTACACCTTC.

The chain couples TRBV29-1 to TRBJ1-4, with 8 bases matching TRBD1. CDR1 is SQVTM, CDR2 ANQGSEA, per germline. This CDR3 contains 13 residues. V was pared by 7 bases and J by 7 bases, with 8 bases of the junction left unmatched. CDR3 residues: CSALDRVGEKLFF. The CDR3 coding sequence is TGCAGCGCCTTGGACAGGGTTGGTGAAAAACTGTTTTTT.

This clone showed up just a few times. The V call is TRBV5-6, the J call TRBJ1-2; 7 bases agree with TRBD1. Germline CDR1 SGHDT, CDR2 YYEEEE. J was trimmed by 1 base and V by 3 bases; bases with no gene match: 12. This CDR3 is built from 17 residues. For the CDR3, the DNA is TGTGCCAGCAGCTCGTTCGGGGGACAGATACTTAACTATGGCTACACCTTC. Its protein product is CASSSFGGQILNYGYTF. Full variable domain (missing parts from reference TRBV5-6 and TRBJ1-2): DAGVTQSPTHLIKTRGQQVTLRCSPKSGHDTVSWYQQALGQGPQFIFQYYEEEERQRGNFPDRFSGHQFPNYSSELNVNALLLGDSALYLCASSSFGGQILNYGYTFGSGTRLTVV.

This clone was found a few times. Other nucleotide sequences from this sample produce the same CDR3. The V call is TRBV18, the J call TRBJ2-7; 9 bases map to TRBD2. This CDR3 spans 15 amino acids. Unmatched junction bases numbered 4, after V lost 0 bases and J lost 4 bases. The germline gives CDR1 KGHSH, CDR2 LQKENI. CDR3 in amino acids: CASSPPAGGRYEQYF. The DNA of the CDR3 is TGTGCCAGCTCACCACCCGCGGGAGGGCGGTACGAGCAGTACTTC.

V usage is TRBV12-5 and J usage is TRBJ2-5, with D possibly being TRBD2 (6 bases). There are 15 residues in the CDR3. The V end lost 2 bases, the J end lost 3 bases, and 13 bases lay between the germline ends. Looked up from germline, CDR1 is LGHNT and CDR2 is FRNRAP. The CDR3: CASGLFYGEEETQYF. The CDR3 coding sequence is TGTGCTAGTGGTTTGTTCTACGGGGAGGAAGAGACCCAGTACTTC. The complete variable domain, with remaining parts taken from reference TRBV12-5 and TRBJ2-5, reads DARVTQTPRHKVTEMGQEVTMRCQPILGHNTVFWYRQTMMQGLELLAYFRNRAPLDDSGMPKDRFSAEMPDATLATLKIQPSEPRDSAVYFCASGLFYGEEETQYFGPGTRLLVL.

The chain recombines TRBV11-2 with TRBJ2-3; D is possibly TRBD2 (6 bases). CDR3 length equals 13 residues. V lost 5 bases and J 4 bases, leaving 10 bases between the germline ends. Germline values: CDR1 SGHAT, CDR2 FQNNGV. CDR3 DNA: TGTGCCAGCAGCCGACTAGATTCAGATACGCAGTATTTT. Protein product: CASSRLDSDTQYF. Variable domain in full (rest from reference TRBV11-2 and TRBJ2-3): EAGVAQSPRYKIIEKRQSVAFWCNPISGHATLYWYQQILGQGPKLLIQFQNNGVVDDSQLPKDRFSAERLKGVDSTLKIQPAKLEDSAVYLCASSRLDSDTQYFGPGTRLTVL.

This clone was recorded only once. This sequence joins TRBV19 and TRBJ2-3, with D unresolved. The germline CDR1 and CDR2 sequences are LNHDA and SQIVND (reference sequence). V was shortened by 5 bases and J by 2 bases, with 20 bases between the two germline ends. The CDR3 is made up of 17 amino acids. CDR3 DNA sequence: TGTGCCAGTAGTCCCCGAACCGAACTTAGTATCACAGATACGCAGTATTTT. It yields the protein CASSPRTELSITDTQYF.

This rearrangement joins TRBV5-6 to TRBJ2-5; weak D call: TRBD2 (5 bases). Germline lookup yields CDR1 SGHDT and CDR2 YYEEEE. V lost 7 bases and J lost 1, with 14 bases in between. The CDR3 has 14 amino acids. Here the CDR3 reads CASSRFGIQETQYF. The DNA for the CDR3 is TGTGCCAGCTCCCGTTTCGGGATCCAAGAGACCCAGTACTTC. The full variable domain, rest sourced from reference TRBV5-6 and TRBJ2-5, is DAGVTQSPTHLIKTRGQQVTLRCSPKSGHDTVSWYQQALGQGPQFIFQYYEEEERQRGNFPDRFSGHQFPNYSSELNVNALLLGDSALYLCASSRFGIQETQYFGPGTRLLVL.

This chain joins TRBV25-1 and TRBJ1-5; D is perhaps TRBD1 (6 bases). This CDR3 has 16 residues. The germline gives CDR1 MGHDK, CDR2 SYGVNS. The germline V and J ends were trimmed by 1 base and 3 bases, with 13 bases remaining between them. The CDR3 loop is CASSESGRGPNQPQHF. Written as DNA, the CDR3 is TGTGCCAGCAGTGAATCGGGCAGGGGACCCAATCAGCCCCAGCATTTT.

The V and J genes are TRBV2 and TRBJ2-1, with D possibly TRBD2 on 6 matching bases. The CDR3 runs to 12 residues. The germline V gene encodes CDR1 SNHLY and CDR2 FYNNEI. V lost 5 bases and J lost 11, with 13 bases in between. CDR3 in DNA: TGTGCCAGCAGTTTGTCTAGCGTCAAGCAGTTCTTC. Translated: CASSLSSVKQFF.

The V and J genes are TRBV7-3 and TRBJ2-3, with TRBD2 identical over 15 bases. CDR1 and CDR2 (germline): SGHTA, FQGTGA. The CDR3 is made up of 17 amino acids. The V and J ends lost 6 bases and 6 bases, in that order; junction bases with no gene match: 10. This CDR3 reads CASSLGTSGRLGDTQYF. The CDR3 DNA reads TGTGCCAGCAGTTTGGGGACTAGCGGGAGGCTGGGGGATACGCAGTATTTT.

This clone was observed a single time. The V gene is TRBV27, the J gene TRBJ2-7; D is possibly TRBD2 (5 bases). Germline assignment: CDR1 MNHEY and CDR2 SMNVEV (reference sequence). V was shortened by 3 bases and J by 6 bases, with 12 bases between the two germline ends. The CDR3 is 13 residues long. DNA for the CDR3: TGTGCCAGCAGTTTCGAGGGCCCGGGCGAGCAGTACTTC. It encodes CASSFEGPGEQYF.

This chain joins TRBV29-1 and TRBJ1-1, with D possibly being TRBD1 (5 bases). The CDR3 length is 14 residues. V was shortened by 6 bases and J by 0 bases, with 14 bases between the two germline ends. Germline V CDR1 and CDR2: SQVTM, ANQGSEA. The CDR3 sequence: CSVGLTEMNTEAFF. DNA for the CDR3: TGCAGCGTGGGGTTGACAGAGATGAACACTGAAGCTTTCTTT.

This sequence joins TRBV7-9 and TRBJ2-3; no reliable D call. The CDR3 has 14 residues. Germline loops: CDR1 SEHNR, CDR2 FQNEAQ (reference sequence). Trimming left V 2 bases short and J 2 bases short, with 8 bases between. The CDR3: CASSLSQSTDTQYF. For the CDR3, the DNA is TGTGCCAGCAGCTTATCTCAGTCCACAGATACGCAGTATTTT.

The CDR3 DNA sequence: TGTGCCAGTAGTATGACAGCCTCAACTAATGAAAAACTGTTTTTT. Its protein product is CASSMTASTNEKLFF. The V call is TRBV19, the J call TRBJ1-4; perhaps TRBD1 as D (5 bases). V was pared by 3 bases and J by 0 bases, with 8 bases between. Germline V gene lookup returns CDR1 LNHDA and CDR2 SQIVND (reference sequence). The CDR3 extends over 15 amino acids. Looking up the rest from reference TRBV19 and TRBJ1-4 gives the full variable domain: DGGITQSPKYLFRKEGQNVTLSCEQNLNHDAMYWYRQDPGQGLRLIYYSQIVNDFQKGDIAEGYSVSREKKESFPLTVTSAQKNPTAFYLCASSMTASTNEKLFFGSGTQLSVL.

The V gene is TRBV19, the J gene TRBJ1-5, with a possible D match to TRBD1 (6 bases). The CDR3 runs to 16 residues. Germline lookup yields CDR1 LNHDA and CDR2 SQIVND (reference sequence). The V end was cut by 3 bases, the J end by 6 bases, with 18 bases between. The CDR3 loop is CASSIMSRGSSQPQHF. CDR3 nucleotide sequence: TGTGCCAGTAGTATCATGTCCAGGGGTTCGAGTCAGCCCCAGCATTTT.

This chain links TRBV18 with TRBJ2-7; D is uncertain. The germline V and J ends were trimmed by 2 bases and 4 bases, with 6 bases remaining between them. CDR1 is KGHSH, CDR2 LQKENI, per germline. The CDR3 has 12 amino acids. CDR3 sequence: CASSPEAYEQYF. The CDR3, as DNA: TGTGCCAGCTCACCAGAGGCGTACGAGCAGTACTTC.

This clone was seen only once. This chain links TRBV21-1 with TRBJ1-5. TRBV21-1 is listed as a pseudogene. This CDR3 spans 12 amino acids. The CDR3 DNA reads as TGTGCCAGCTCTATGGGCAATCAGCCCCAGCATTTT. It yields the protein CASSMGNQPQHF.

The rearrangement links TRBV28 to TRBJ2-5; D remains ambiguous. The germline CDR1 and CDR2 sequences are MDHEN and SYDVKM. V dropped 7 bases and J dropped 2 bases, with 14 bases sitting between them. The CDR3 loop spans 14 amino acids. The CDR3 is CASKQVNWQETQYF. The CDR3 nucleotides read TGTGCCAGCAAGCAGGTCAATTGGCAAGAGACCCAGTACTTC. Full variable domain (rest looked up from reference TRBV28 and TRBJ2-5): DVKVTQSSRYLVKRTGEKVFLECVQDMDHENMFWYRQDPGLGLRLIYFSYDVKMKEKGDIPEGYSVSREKKERFSLILESASTNQTSMYLCASKQVNWQETQYFGPGTRLLVL.

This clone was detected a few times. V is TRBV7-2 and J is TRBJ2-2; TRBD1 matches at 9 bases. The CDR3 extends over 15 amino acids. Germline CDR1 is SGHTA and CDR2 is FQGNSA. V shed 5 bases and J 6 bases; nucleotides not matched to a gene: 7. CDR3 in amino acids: CASSPGQGFSGELFF. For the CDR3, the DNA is TGTGCCAGCAGCCCGGGACAGGGCTTTTCCGGGGAGCTGTTTTTT. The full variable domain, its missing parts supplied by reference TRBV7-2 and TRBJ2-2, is GAGVSQSPSNKVTEKGKDVELRCDPISGHTALYWYRQSLGQGLEFLIYFQGNSAPDKSGLPSDRFSAERTGGSVSTLTIQRTQQEDSAVYLCASSPGQGFSGELFFGEGSRLTVL.

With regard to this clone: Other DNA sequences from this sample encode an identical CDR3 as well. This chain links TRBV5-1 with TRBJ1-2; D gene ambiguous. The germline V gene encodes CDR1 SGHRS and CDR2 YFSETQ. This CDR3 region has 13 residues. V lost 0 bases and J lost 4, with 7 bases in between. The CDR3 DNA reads TGCGCCAGCAGCTTGGGACAAAGCTATGGCTACACCTTC. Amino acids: CASSLGQSYGYTF.

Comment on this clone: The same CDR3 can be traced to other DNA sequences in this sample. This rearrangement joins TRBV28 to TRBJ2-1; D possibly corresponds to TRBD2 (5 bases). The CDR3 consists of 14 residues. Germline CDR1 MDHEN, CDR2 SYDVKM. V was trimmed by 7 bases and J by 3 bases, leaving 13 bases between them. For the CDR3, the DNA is TGTGCCAGCACCCTTGCCGGGGACTACAATGAGCAGTTCTTC. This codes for CASTLAGDYNEQFF.

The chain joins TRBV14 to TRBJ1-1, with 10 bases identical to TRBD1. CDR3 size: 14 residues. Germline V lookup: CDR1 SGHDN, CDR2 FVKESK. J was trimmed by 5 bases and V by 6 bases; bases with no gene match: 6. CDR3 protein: CASRRQGAETEAFF. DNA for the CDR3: TGTGCCAGCAGACGACAGGGGGCTGAAACTGAAGCTTTCTTT.